Included here is one T cell receptor beta chain sequence, with context. Antigen: not known. These data originate in a study of monozygotic twins with inflammatory bowel disease. Study-level results: Healthy twins showed more clonotype sharing with others than IBD patients, especially patients with disease activity. Among IBD patients, TCRbeta diversity (inverse Simpson) was lower than in healthy co-twins.

Each UMI harboured a 6-nucleotide sample barcode and was appended via template switching. TCRalpha along with TCRbeta cDNA was subjected to two nested PCRs lasting roughly 15 and 9 cycles. From the 5' RACE reads, TCRdb lists one entry per CDR3 protein and no DNA. This listing includes around 150,000 distinct CDR3 sequences. The source of this sequence is a human donor with ulcerative colitis or Crohn's disease, or a healthy co-twin of an affected twin (not recorded which). Sequencing was performed on blood.

The CDR3 protein is CASSMGGANVLTF. The J gene is TRBJ2-6, the V gene TRBV19. The CDR3 has 13 residues. Germline values: CDR1 LNHDA, CDR2 SQIVND (reference sequence).